A selection of T cell receptor beta chains follows, all from one sample in a study of breast tumors, draining lymph nodes, adjacent tissues. A single record per CDR3 protein comes from TCRdb applying MiXCR to the multiplex PCR reads. The sample carries 66,000 or so distinct CDR3 sequences, around two fifths recorded once. The source material was breast tumor tissue. The receptors shown here come from a female donor with breast cancer. Some clones in this sample may be carry-over from other donors' samples. CDR3s include the opening cysteine and the closing phenylalanine or tryptophan. The order of the fields is clone size, J gene, V gene, D gene, CDR3 protein, CDR3 DNA. A D gene is named only where the DNA matches it firmly. For some rows the clone size is stated as once, few or many, or as a class when expanded; others skip it.

- TRBJ2-7 TRBV11-2 TRBD2 CASSLLAGGYEQYF TGTGCCAGCAGCTTACTAGCGGGAGGTTACGAGCAGTACTTC
many TRBJ1-5 TRBV6-1 - CASSEGGRVQGRNQPQHF TGTGCCAGCAGTGAAGGAGGTAGGGTTCAGGGTCGCAATCAGCCCCAGCATTTT
- TRBJ2-5 TRBV4-2 TRBD1 CASSQETGGTQYF TGTGCCAGCAGCCAAGAGACAGGGGGGACCCAGTACTTC
many TRBJ1-4 TRBV28 TRBD1 CASSLFTQGARSRLFF TGTGCCAGCAGTTTATTCACCCAGGGGGCGCGGTCACGGCTGTTTTTT
- TRBJ1-1 TRBV5-1 - CASSLASQTGTEAFF TGCGCCAGCAGCTTGGCCTCTCAGACAGGCACTGAAGCTTTCTTT
- TRBJ1-1 TRBV4-2 - CASSQDSTLNTEAFF TGTGCCAGCAGCCAAGATTCGACCCTGAACACTGAAGCTTTCTTT
- TRBJ1-2 TRBV19 - CASSIDNVQGWSYGYTF TGTGCCAGTAGTATAGATAATGTGCAGGGCTGGAGCTATGGCTACACCTTC
many TRBJ2-2 TRBV5-1 - CASKRGNLHTGELFF TGCGCCAGCAAAAGGGGCAACTTGCACACCGGGGAGCTGTTTTTT
many TRBJ2-1 TRBV11-3 - CASSFVSSYNEQFF TGTGCCAGCAGCTTCGTAAGCTCCTACAATGAGCAGTTCTTC
few TRBJ2-7 TRBV6-9 - CAAPPTDCYEQYF TGTGCCGCCCCCCCGACAGATTGCTACGAGCAGTACTTC
many TRBJ1-2 TRBV7-9 TRBD1 CASSWTGTYGYTF TGTGCCAGCAGCTGGACAGGGACCTATGGCTACACCTTC
- TRBJ2-3 TRBV20-1 TRBD2 CSARSGREADTQYF TGCAGTGCACGTAGCGGGAGAGAAGCAGATACGCAGTATTTT
many TRBJ1-1 TRBV29-1 - CSVVSAAGWQTEAFF TGCAGCGTTGTTAGTGCGGCAGGGTGGCAAACTGAAGCTTTCTTT
few TRBJ2-7 TRBV6-5 TRBD2 CASSPRTSASYEQYF TGTGCCAGCAGCCCGAGGACTAGCGCCTCCTACGAGCAGTACTTC
- TRBJ1-6 TRBV7-3 TRBD1 CASSRRGQTGYDSPLHF TGTGCCAGCAGCCGGCGCGGCCAGACAGGGTACGACTCACCCCTCCACTTT
many TRBJ1-5 TRBV4-1 - CASSQGDWQPQHF TGCGCCAGCAGCCAGGGTGATTGGCAGCCCCAGCATTTT
- TRBJ1-4 TRBV7-9 - CASSRGQGTSEKLFF TGTGCCAGCAGTCGAGGTCAGGGGACTAGTGAAAAACTGTTTTTT
many TRBJ2-7 TRBV24-1 TRBD1 CATTVEQGDYEQYF TGTGCCACCACCGTCGAACAGGGGGATTACGAGCAGTACTTC
few TRBJ1-6 TRBV28 - CASSSWGQMTSSYNSPLHF TGTGCCAGCAGTTCCTGGGGGCAGATGACTAGCTCCTATAATTCACCCCTCCACTTT
- TRBJ1-6 TRBV10-2 TRBD1 CASSAGQGAYSPLHF TGCGCCAGCAGTGCAGGACAGGGGGCTTATTCACCCCTCCACTTT
- TRBJ2-3 TRBV7-3 - CASSLERADTQYF TGTGCCAGCAGCTTAGAACGGGCAGATACGCAGTATTTT
many TRBJ2-3 TRBV7-9 - CASSSSTQPNTQYF TGTGCCAGCAGCTCTTCTACGCAGCCTAATACGCAGTATTTT
- TRBJ2-3 TRBV12-3/TRBV12-4 - CASSFGLPEHEQYF TGTGCCAGCAGTTTCGGACTCCCTGAGCATGAGCAGTATTTT
- TRBJ2-7 TRBV20-1 TRBD2 CSVGLGLAGTYEQYF TGCAGCGTAGGGCTGGGACTAGCGGGCACCTACGAGCAGTACTTC
- TRBJ1-2 TRBV14 - CASSPTGIYGYTF TGTGCCAGCAGCCCCACAGGGATCTATGGCTACACCTTC
- TRBJ2-3 TRBV7-9 TRBD1 CASRKGTGRGTDTQYF TGTGCCAGCAGAAAGGGGACAGGGAGGGGCACAGATACGCAGTATTTT
many TRBJ1-2 TRBV12-3/TRBV12-4 - CASSLGVVGYTF TGTGCCAGCAGTTTGGGGGTGGTCGGCTACACCTTC
- TRBJ2-1 TRBV12-3/TRBV12-4 - CASNMTRPFNEQFF TGTGCTAGCAATATGACCCGACCTTTCAATGAGCAGTTCTTC
many TRBJ2-7 TRBV14 - CASSQDTYSSYEQYF TGTGCCAGCAGCCAAGACACCTACAGCTCCTACGAGCAGTACTTC
many TRBJ1-2 TRBV10-3 TRBD1 CAISQDRDGYTF TGTGCCATCAGCCAGGACAGGGATGGCTACACCTTC
many TRBJ2-1 TRBV13 - CASSPEAGTYNEQFF TGTGCCAGCAGCCCCGAGGCAGGGACGTACAATGAGCAGTTCTTC
many TRBJ2-7 TRBV7-8 - CASSLGEPGTSYEQYF TGTGCCAGCAGCTTAGGGGAACCGGGGACCTCCTACGAGCAGTACTTC
- TRBJ1-1 TRBV20-1 - CSARAFLRGSNTEAFF TGCAGTGCTAGAGCGTTTCTCCGGGGCAGCAACACTGAAGCTTTCTTT
many TRBJ2-7 TRBV4-2 - CASSPSRLVSYEQYF TGTGCCAGCAGCCCGTCCCGACTAGTTTCCTACGAGCAGTACTTC
many TRBJ2-3 TRBV20-1 TRBD2 CSASYRREGFDTQYF TGCAGTGCTAGTTATCGTCGGGAGGGTTTTGATACGCAGTATTTT
many TRBJ2-1 TRBV5-1 TRBD2 CASSLGLAGVKSGLFF TGCGCCAGCAGCCTGGGACTAGCGGGAGTTAAATCGGGTCTATTCTTC
- TRBJ2-1 TRBV10-3 - CAIREFGSNEQFF TGTGCCATCAGGGAGTTTGGAAGTAATGAGCAGTTCTTC
- TRBJ2-1 TRBV7-2 TRBD2 CASRRSGGAYNEQFF TGTGCCAGCAGACGTAGCGGGGGGGCCTACAATGAGCAGTTCTTC
- TRBJ1-5 TRBV4-1 - CASSQDRGRTYEHF TGCGCCAGCAGCCAAGATCGGGGTAGAACCTACGAGCATTTT
- TRBJ1-5 TRBV10-3 - CAISRERTLNQPQHF TGTGCCATCAGCAGGGAAAGGACACTTAATCAGCCCCAGCATTTT
many TRBJ1-4 TRBV4-1 - CASSQGRVEEKLFF TGCGCCAGCAGCCAGGGTAGAGTAGAAGAAAAACTGTTTTTT
many TRBJ2-7 TRBV5-8 TRBD2 CASSSPGLAGVEQYF TGTGCCAGCAGCTCCCCGGGACTAGCGGGAGTAGAGCAGTACTTC
many TRBJ2-5 TRBV7-9 - CASSSGPGGVGETQYF TGTGCCAGCAGCTCAGGGCCAGGAGGGGTGGGAGAGACCCAGTACTTC
many TRBJ2-1 TRBV7-8 - CASSLAASISYEQFF TGTGCCAGCAGCTTAGCGGCTAGCATAAGTTATGAGCAGTTCTTC
many TRBJ1-2 TRBV5-1 - CASSLREANYGYTF TGCGCCAGCAGCTTGCGGGAAGCTAACTATGGCTACACCTTC
many TRBJ2-1 TRBV27 - CASSFEGISYNEQFF TGTGCCAGCAGTTTCGAGGGAATATCATACAATGAGCAGTTCTTC
- TRBJ2-3 TRBV10-3 - CAISESQGTDTQYF TGTGCCATCAGTGAGTCTCAGGGAACAGATACGCAGTATTTT
- TRBJ1-2 TRBV7-2 - CASIAGGTGTQYYGYTF TGTGCCAGCATCGCGGGGGGTACCGGGACCCAGTACTATGGCTACACCTTC
once TRBJ1-4 TRBV12-3/TRBV12-4 - CASSPESATNEKLFF TGTGCCAGCAGTCCTGAGAGTGCAACTAACGAAAAACTGTTTTTT
many TRBJ2-2 TRBV19 - CASSIGSGELFF TGTGCCAGTAGTATAGGGTCCGGGGAGCTGTTTTTT
- TRBJ1-3 TRBV20-1 TRBD1 CSARGTGAGNGYTIYF TGCAGTGCTAGAGGGACAGGGGCCGGGAATGGCTACACCATATATTTT
many TRBJ2-5 TRBV5-4 - CASSFGGLQETQYF TGTGCCAGCAGCTTTGGAGGACTACAAGAGACCCAGTACTTC
once TRBJ1-5 TRBV10-3 - CAIREEAPRHF TGTGCCATCAGAGAGGAGGCGCCACGGCATTTT